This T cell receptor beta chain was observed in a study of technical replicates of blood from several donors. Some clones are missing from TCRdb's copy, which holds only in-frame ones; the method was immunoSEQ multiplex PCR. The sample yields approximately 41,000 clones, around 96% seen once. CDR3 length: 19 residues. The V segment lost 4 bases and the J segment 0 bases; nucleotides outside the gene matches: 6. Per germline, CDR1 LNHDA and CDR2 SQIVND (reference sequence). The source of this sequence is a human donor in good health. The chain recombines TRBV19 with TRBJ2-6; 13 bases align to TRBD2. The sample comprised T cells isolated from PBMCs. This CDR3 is CASSSRLAGGNSGANVLTF. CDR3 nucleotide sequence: TGTGCCAGTAGTAGTCGACTAGCGGGAGGTAACTCTGGGGCCAACGTCCTGACTTTC.